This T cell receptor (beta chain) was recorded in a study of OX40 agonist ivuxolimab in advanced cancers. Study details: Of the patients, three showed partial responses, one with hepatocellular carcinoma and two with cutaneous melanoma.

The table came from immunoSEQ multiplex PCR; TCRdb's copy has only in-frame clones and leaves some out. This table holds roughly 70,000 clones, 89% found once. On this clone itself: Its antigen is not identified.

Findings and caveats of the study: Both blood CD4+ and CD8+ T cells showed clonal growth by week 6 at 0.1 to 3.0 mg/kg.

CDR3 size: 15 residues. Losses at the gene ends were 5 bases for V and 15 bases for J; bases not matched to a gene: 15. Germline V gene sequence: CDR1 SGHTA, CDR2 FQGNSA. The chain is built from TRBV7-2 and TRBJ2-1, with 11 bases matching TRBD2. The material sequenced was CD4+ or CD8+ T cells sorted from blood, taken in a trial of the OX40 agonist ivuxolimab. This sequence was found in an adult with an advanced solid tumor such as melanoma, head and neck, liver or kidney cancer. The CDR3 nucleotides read TGTGCCAGCAGCCCACAGGGGACTAGCGGCCAATACGGGTTCTTC. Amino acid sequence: CASSPQGTSGQYGFF.